The T cell receptor (beta chain) described here comes from a study of blood T cells in healthy people across ages. A J-beta primer mix and a sample-barcoded 5' primer were used in a second PCR of about 7 to 12 cycles. Each CDR3 protein is one row after TCRdb ran MiXCR on the 5' RACE reads. The repertoire has around 1,600,000 distinct CDR3 sequences, approximately 39% of them found once; the top ten carry approximately 4%. A few counts support this clonotype. Its target is not known. Study-level points and caveats: Observed TCR beta diversity showed a strong correlation with the percentage of naive T cells as measured by flow cytometry.

The sample comprised blood. The clonotype originates from a woman between 18 and 29 years old in good health.

CDR3 amino acids: CASSLVPSGIGETQYF. DNA of the CDR3: TGTGCCAGCAGCTTAGTTCCTAGCGGGATTGGAGAGACCCAGTACTTC. The chain has TRBV7-2 and TRBJ2-5, with 9 bases identical to TRBD2. This CDR3 comprises 16 residues. After removal of 1 base from V and 4 bases from J, the junction contained 7 bases not matched to a gene. Germline CDR1 reads SGHTA; CDR2 reads FQGNSA.